This T cell receptor beta chain was obtained from a study of T cell repertoires in cytomegalovirus infection. As for this clonotype: No antigen is known for it.

TCRdb reanalysed the reads using MiXCR and keeps one entry per CDR3 protein. The table has roughly 220,000 distinct CDR3 sequences, 30% to 45% seen once. The length of the CDR3 is 20 residues. The germline gives CDR1 SEHNR, CDR2 FQNEAQ (reference sequence). After removal of 4 bases from V and 4 bases from J, the junction contained 15 bases not matched to a gene. This rearrangement joins TRBV7-9 to TRBJ2-1; 14 nucleotides line up with TRBD2. Sequenced here: CD8+ T cells from cultured PBMCs, sampled from culture after CMV antigen stimulation. This receptor was taken from a human donor in good health (CMV status not recorded). Some clones in this sample may be carry-over from other donors' samples. This chain's CDR3 is CASSSPPGLAGDQYYNEQFF. In nucleotides, the CDR3 is TGTGCCAGCAGCTCCCCACCGGGACTAGCGGGAGACCAATATTACAATGAGCAGTTCTTC.